This T cell receptor beta chain was recorded in a study of blood T cell repertoires in COVID-19. Assay used: immunoSEQ multiplex PCR; TCRdb lists only in-frame clones, some missing. The sample has 40,000 or so clones, under 85% seen once. This clone was counted a single time. Trimming cost V 5 bases and J 4 bases, with 10 bases left between them. The CDR3 totals 13 residues. Germline CDR1 and CDR2: KGHDR and SFDVKD. Sequenced input: peripheral blood. V gene TRBV24-1 combines with J gene TRBJ2-5, with D uncertain. The source is a human donor in a cohort sampled during active COVID-19. CDR3 residues: CATSAGSAETQYF. CDR3 nucleotides: TGTGCCACCAGTGCCGGGTCGGCAGAGACCCAGTACTTC.